The entry that follows covers one T cell receptor (beta chain) sequence. These data belong to a study of blood T cell repertoires in COVID-19. Study context: The origin of the acute and convalescent COVID-19 samples was the United States, Italy and Spain. T cells, B-cell-depleted T cells, or PBMCs supplied cDNA or gDNA.

With 3 bases clipped from V and 4 bases from J, the junction kept 6 bases outside the gene matches. Germline V CDR1 and CDR2: MGHDK, SYGVNS. CDR3 length: 14 amino acids. Under the authors' procedure: Using reference gene primer amplification, nucleated cell counts were estimated. Measured with immunoSEQ multiplex PCR; TCRdb has only the in-frame clones, and not every one. That table furnishes V, J and clone size, whereas the DNA furnished D and trimming. The table shows more than 200,000 clones, with around 85% occurring only once. This sequence was found in a man aged 80 or over with acute or convalescent COVID-19. What was sequenced was peripheral blood. V is TRBV25-1 and J is TRBJ2-7, with 7 nucleotides matching TRBD1. The CDR3 spells CASSDDRVTYEQYF. The CDR3 region has the DNA TGTGCCAGCAGTGACGACAGGGTAACTTACGAGCAGTACTTC.